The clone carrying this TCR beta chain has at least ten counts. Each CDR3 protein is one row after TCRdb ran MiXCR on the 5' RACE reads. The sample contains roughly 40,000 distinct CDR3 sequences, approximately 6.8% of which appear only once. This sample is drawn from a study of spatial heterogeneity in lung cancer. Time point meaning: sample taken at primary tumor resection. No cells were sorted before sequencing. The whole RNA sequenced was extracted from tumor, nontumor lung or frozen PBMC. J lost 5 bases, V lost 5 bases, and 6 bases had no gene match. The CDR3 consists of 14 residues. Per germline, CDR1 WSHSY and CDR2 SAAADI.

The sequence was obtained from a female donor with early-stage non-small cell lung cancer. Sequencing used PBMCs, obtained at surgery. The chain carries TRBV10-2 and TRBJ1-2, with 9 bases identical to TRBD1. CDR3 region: CASSSGTGIYGYTF. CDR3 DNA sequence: TGCGCCAGCAGTTCCGGGACAGGGATATATGGCTACACCTTC.